This T cell receptor beta chain was profiled in a study of T cell responses to AZD1222 COVID-19 vaccine. Regarding this clone: Its antigen is still unknown.

Whole-study findings and limits: Donor demographics were predominantly white British with a female majority; clonal diversity may be underestimated. Reportedly, nearly half the spike-specific TCRs target unmutated variant regions.

The method was immunoSEQ multiplex PCR; TCRdb's version includes in-frame clones alone and lacks a portion of them. Seen here are 100,000 to 150,000 clones, approximately 89% observed once, and the top ten hold less than 6.5%. In germline, CDR1 is LGHDT, CDR2 YNNKEL (reference sequence). The J segment lost 6 bases and the V segment lost 4 bases, leaving 11 bases of the junction unmatched. The CDR3 runs to 15 residues. This rearrangement joins TRBV3-1 (or the pseudogene TRBV3-2) to TRBJ1-2, with TRBD1 matching 7 bases. The sequence came from an adult in good health. Material: peripheral blood, obtained on day 0 of AZD1222 vaccination. CDR3 sequence reads: CASSLLSQGGNGYTF. The CDR3 coding sequence is TGTGCCAGCAGCCTCCTCTCCCAGGGGGGAAATGGCTACACCTTC.